Shown below are 28 T cell receptor beta chains from a single sample sequenced in a study of blood T cell repertoires in COVID-19. Sequencing used immunoSEQ multiplex PCR; TCRdb keeps in-frame clones, though not all of them. Among roughly 240,000 clones listed, around 80% were seen once. Sequenced: peripheral blood. The receptors were gathered from a woman aged 80 or over with acute or convalescent COVID-19.

This chain connects TRBV3-1 (or the pseudogene TRBV3-2) to TRBJ1-1; D may be TRBD1 (5 bases). Germline V gene lookup returns CDR1 LGHDT and CDR2 YNNKEL (reference sequence). The CDR3 consists of 13 residues. V was trimmed by 5 bases and J by 4 bases, leaving 11 bases between them. CDR3 in DNA: TGTGCCAGCAGCACCCGGGGGGGCACTGAAGCTTTCTTT. Its protein product is CASSTRGGTEAFF.

This chain joins TRBV28 and TRBJ1-1, with a possible D match to TRBD1 (5 bases). CDR1 and CDR2 from the germline V gene are MDHEN and SYDVKM. V shed 6 bases and J shed 5 bases, with 19 bases lying between them. The CDR3 is 15 residues long. The CDR3 DNA reads as TGTGCCAGCAGCCCACCCTGGGGGGGGGTGACTGAAGCTTTCTTT. It translates to CASSPPWGGVTEAFF.

The chain is built from TRBV28 and TRBJ1-4; D gene unclear. V was cut by 3 bases and J by 6 bases, with 11 bases left in between. In germline, CDR1 is MDHEN, CDR2 SYDVKM. The CDR3 runs 14 residues. The CDR3: CASSFDQHHEKLFF. CDR3 coding DNA: TGTGCCAGCAGTTTCGATCAACATCATGAAAAACTGTTTTTT. Full variable domain (outside the CDR3, taken from reference TRBV28 and TRBJ1-4): DVKVTQSSRYLVKRTGEKVFLECVQDMDHENMFWYRQDPGLGLRLIYFSYDVKMKEKGDIPEGYSVSREKKERFSLILESASTNQTSMYLCASSFDQHHEKLFFGSGTQLSVL.

The chain is built from TRBV5-1 and TRBJ1-1, with unresolved D. Germline lookup yields CDR1 SGHRS and CDR2 YFSETQ. This CDR3 spans 14 amino acids. The ends were cut back, 1 base at V and 1 base at J, with 8 bases in the middle. CDR3 protein: CASSLLSGNTEAFF. In DNA form, the CDR3 reads TGCGCCAGCAGCTTGCTTTCGGGGAACACTGAAGCTTTCTTT.

This clone was detected only a few times. The chain links TRBV5-1 to TRBJ2-5, with 7 bases fitting TRBD1. The CDR3 covers 15 residues. The trim removed 4 bases at V and 3 bases at J, leaving 9 bases unmatched. Germline V lookup: CDR1 SGHRS, CDR2 YFSETQ. The CDR3 spells CASSVTPTGEETQYF. The CDR3, as DNA: TGCGCCAGCAGCGTAACACCTACAGGGGAAGAGACCCAGTACTTC.

The chain uses TRBV10-3 and TRBJ2-1; 8 positions match TRBD2. The germline V gene encodes CDR1 ENHRY and CDR2 SYGVKD. V shed 4 bases, J shed 0 bases, and the junction held 5 bases outside the gene matches. This CDR3 has 16 amino acids. CDR3 DNA: TGTGCCATCAGTGGACTAGCGAGTAGCTCCTACAATGAGCAGTTCTTC. Encoded protein: CAISGLASSSYNEQFF.

The J gene is TRBJ2-7, the V gene TRBV9; the match to TRBD1 covers 7 bases. This CDR3 is 14 amino acids long. V gave up 0 bases and J gave up 7 bases; unmatched junction bases: 7. The germline CDR1 and CDR2 sequences are SGDLS and YYNGEE. The CDR3 sequence is CASSVAYRGDEQYF. The CDR3 bases are TGTGCCAGCAGCGTAGCTTACAGGGGTGATGAGCAGTACTTC.

The gene calls are TRBV20-1 and TRBJ1-1; no clear D. CDR1 and CDR2 from the germline V gene are DFQATT and SNEGSKA (reference sequence). V was clipped by 3 bases and J by 1 base, with 9 bases between them. The CDR3 sequence is 13 residues long. The CDR3: CSASGAGNTEAFF. The DNA of the CDR3 is TGCAGTGCTAGTGGTGCAGGGAACACTGAAGCTTTCTTT.

V gene TRBV7-2 combines with J gene TRBJ2-3, with D possibly TRBD2 on 6 matching bases. This CDR3 region has 15 residues. The germline V gene has CDR1 SGHTA and CDR2 FQGNSA. V lost 3 bases, J lost 0 bases, and 10 bases lay in between. The CDR3 reads CASSFTGTSTDTQYF. The CDR3, as DNA: TGTGCCAGCAGCTTTACGGGGACTAGCACAGATACGCAGTATTTT.

This clone has just a few counts. The rearrangement uses TRBV2 and TRBJ1-1, with D perhaps TRBD1 (6 bases). There are 14 residues in the CDR3. With 5 bases removed from V and 2 bases from J, the gap between germline ends came to 12 bases. From germline, CDR1 is SNHLY and CDR2 FYNNEI. The CDR3 region has the DNA TGTGCCAGCAGTCTAAGGACAGCAAACACTGAAGCTTTCTTT. Translated: CASSLRTANTEAFF.

This chain connects TRBV4-2 to TRBJ2-3; 11 bases align to TRBD2. V gave up 0 bases and J gave up 4 bases; unmatched junction bases: 6. This CDR3 spans 17 amino acids. The germline V gene has CDR1 LGHNA and CDR2 YNFKEQ. The CDR3 spells CASSQDKLAGAPDTQYF. CDR3 sequence (DNA): TGTGCCAGCAGCCAAGATAAACTAGCGGGAGCTCCAGATACGCAGTATTTT.

This clone was observed a single time. In DNA, the CDR3 is TGCGCCAGCAGCTTGGTTCTAAACGCGAACACCGGGGAGCTGTTTTTT. Protein product: CASSLVLNANTGELFF. V usage is TRBV5-1 and J usage is TRBJ2-2; no clear D gene. The CDR3 sequence is 16 residues long. Germline CDR1 SGHRS, CDR2 YFSETQ. V gave up 0 bases and J gave up 0 bases, with 9 bases separating them.

A word on this clone: The same CDR3 arises from other DNA sequences in this sample as well. The chain links TRBV18 to TRBJ2-1, with 12 nucleotides matching TRBD2. The V gene end was trimmed by 3 bases and the J gene end by 8 bases; junction bases not matched to a gene: 2. Germline loops: CDR1 KGHSH, CDR2 LQKENI. CDR3 length: 14 residues. The CDR3 nucleotides are TGTGCCAGCTCACCGGGACTAGCGGGCGATGAGCAGTTCTTC. This gives the protein CASSPGLAGDEQFF. The whole variable domain, remainder taken from reference TRBV18 and TRBJ2-1, is NAGVMQNPRHLVRRRGQEARLRCSPMKGHSHVYWYRQLPEEGLKFMVYLQKENIIDESGMPKERFSAEFPKEGPSILRIQQVVRGDSAAYFCASSPGLAGDEQFFGPGTRLTVL.

The chain links TRBV28 to TRBJ1-5; TRBD1 agrees at 9 bases. This CDR3 comprises 16 residues. Germline V gives CDR1 MDHEN, CDR2 SYDVKM. Losses at the gene ends were 5 bases for V and 3 bases for J; bases not matched to a gene: 8. In nucleotides, the CDR3 is TGTGCCAGCAGTCCTCCGGGACAGGGCGTCAATCAGCCCCAGCATTTT. Translation gives CASSPPGQGVNQPQHF.

V usage is TRBV19 and J usage is TRBJ1-1; 9 nucleotides line up with TRBD1. The CDR3 is 14 residues long. The germline gives CDR1 LNHDA, CDR2 SQIVND (reference sequence). The junction had 3 bases not matched to a gene; V was cut back by 5 bases and J by 2 bases. This CDR3 is CASSHRGLNTEAFF. As DNA, the CDR3 is TGTGCCAGTAGTCACAGGGGGCTCAACACTGAAGCTTTCTTT.

This rearrangement joins TRBV27 to TRBJ1-1; possible D gene TRBD1, 6 bases. V lost 7 bases and J lost 1, with 19 bases in between. This CDR3 is built from 16 residues. In germline, CDR1 is MNHEY, CDR2 SMNVEV (reference sequence). Written as DNA, the CDR3 is TGTGCCAGCAACACCAGCAGAAGGGACAAGAACACTGAAGCTTTCTTT. Translating it yields CASNTSRRDKNTEAFF.

J is TRBJ2-7 and V is TRBV9; D is unresolved. CDR3 length: 17 amino acids. CDR1 is SGDLS and CDR2 is YYNGEE in the germline V gene. Trimming removed 0 bases at V and 0 bases at J, with 16 bases between. The CDR3 here is CASSVEAGLIFSYEQYF. DNA of the CDR3: TGTGCCAGCAGCGTAGAGGCAGGCCTTATCTTCTCCTACGAGCAGTACTTC.

Regarding this clone: A much larger clone differs from this one at a single base, so this may be a read error. V gene TRBV12-3 or TRBV12-4 combines with J gene TRBJ1-2; the D gene is possibly TRBD1 (6 bases). This CDR3 region has 13 residues. The CDR3 protein is CANSSLQGGGYTF. The CDR3 DNA reads TGTGCCAACAGTTCCCTACAGGGTGGCGGCTACACCTTC.

This clone was seen a handful of times. The chain couples TRBV11-2 to TRBJ2-1, with D possibly being TRBD2 (6 bases). CDR3 length equals 17 residues. Germline CDR1 is SGHAT and CDR2 is FQNNGV. Trimming took 5 bases from V and 1 from J, leaving 18 bases between them. The CDR3 loop reads CASSKILGGASYNEQFF. CDR3 DNA: TGTGCCAGCAGCAAGATTCTAGGCGGGGCTTCCTACAATGAGCAGTTCTTC.

The chain employs TRBV6-5 and TRBJ1-6, with 7 positions matching TRBD1. The CDR3 totals 16 residues. The ends lost 6 bases at V and 5 bases at J; junction bases unmatched: 10. Looked up from germline, CDR1 is MNHEY and CDR2 is SVGAGI. DNA for the CDR3: TGTGCCAGCAGATACAAGGGGGCAGGTGATAATTCACCCCTCCACTTT. It encodes CASRYKGAGDNSPLHF.

This chain uses TRBV5-4 with TRBJ2-2; 8 nucleotides match TRBD1. V was pared by 4 bases and J by 7 bases, with 9 bases of the junction left unmatched. Germline-derived CDR1 and CDR2 are SGHNT and YYREEE (reference sequence). The CDR3 is 15 residues long. The CDR3 nucleotides read TGTGCCAGCAGCGTGAAACAGGGGGTGAGCGGGGAGCTGTTTTTT. As protein: CASSVKQGVSGELFF.

This clone was observed a handful of times. The chain uses TRBV7-9 and TRBJ2-1; D is ambiguous. The CDR3 is 14 residues long. Trimming left V 1 base short and J 5 bases short, with 9 bases between. CDR1 is SEHNR and CDR2 is FQNEAQ in the germline V gene (reference sequence). Here the CDR3 DNA reads TGTGCCAGCAGCTTAGGACTTATTGACAATGAGCAGTTCTTC. The encoded protein is CASSLGLIDNEQFF.

The rearrangement uses TRBV6-5 and TRBJ1-1, with 9 bases lining up with TRBD1. The CDR3 length is 14 residues. The V segment lost 6 bases and the J segment 3 bases; nucleotides outside the gene matches: 5. Per the germline V gene, CDR1 is MNHEY and CDR2 is SVGAGI. In nucleotides, the CDR3 is TGTGCCAGCAGCGGGACAGGGCGGTACACTGAAGCTTTCTTT. This sequence encodes CASSGTGRYTEAFF.

The chain is built from TRBV11-3 and TRBJ2-1; 9 nucleotides align to TRBD2. V trimming: 6 bases; J trimming: 6 bases; junction bases outside the gene matches: 6. Germline CDR1 and CDR2: SGHNT and YENEEA. This CDR3 has 14 residues. CDR3 protein: CASSPLAGTNEQFF. The CDR3 region has the DNA TGTGCCAGCAGTCCCCTAGCGGGGACCAATGAGCAGTTCTTC.

The chain employs TRBV5-1 and TRBJ2-7; tentative D call: TRBD1 (5 bases). Per the germline V gene, CDR1 is SGHRS and CDR2 is YFSETQ. Trimming removed 5 bases from V and 2 bases from J, with 14 bases in between. This CDR3 region has 14 residues. The CDR3: CASRVGVTAYEQYF. CDR3 sequence (DNA): TGCGCCAGCAGAGTAGGGGTGACTGCCTACGAGCAGTACTTC.

This clone was recorded a few times. The CDR3 protein is CASSLVARDTEAFF. The CDR3 nucleotides are TGTGCCAGCAGCTTGGTGGCCAGGGACACTGAAGCTTTCTTT. V and J are TRBV5-6 and TRBJ1-1, with a tentative D call TRBD1 (5 bases). Germline V gives CDR1 SGHDT, CDR2 YYEEEE. The CDR3 extends over 14 amino acids. The ends were cut back, 0 bases at V and 3 bases at J, with 9 bases in the middle.

In this sample, this clone turned up once. The gene calls are TRBV9 and TRBJ2-1, with 11 bases lining up with TRBD2. The CDR3 contains 17 residues. The germline gives CDR1 SGDLS, CDR2 YYNGEE. J was trimmed by 6 bases and V by 3 bases; bases with no gene match: 11. This CDR3 reads CASSAPLSGGALNEQFF. The DNA for the CDR3 is TGTGCCAGCAGCGCCCCCCTTAGCGGGGGGGCCCTCAATGAGCAGTTCTTC. Full variable domain (remainder filled in from reference TRBV9 and TRBJ2-1): DSGVTQTPKHLITATGQRVTLRCSPRSGDLSVYWYQQSLDQGLQFLIQYYNGEERAKGNILERFSAQQFPDLHSELNLSSLELGDSALYFCASSAPLSGGALNEQFFGPGTRLTVL.

V and J are TRBV11-2 and TRBJ2-1, with D possibly being TRBD1 (6 bases). This CDR3 spans 16 amino acids. Germline CDR1 reads SGHAT; CDR2 reads FQNNGV. Trimming left V 1 base short and J 4 bases short, with 14 bases between. CDR3 DNA: TGTGCCAGCAGCTTAGTAGCAGGGACAAGATACAATGAGCAGTTCTTC. Residues: CASSLVAGTRYNEQFF.